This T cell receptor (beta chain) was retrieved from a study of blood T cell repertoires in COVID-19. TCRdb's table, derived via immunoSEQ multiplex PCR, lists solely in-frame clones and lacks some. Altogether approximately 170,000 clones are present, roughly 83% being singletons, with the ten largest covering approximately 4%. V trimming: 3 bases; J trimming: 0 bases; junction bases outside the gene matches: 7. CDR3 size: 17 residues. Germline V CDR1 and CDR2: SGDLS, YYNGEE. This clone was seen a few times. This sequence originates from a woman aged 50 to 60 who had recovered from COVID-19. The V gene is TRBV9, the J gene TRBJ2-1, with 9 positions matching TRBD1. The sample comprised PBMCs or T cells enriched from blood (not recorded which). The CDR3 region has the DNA TGTGCCAGCAGCGCCCACCGGGGACAGGGCTCCTACAATGAGCAGTTCTTC. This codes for CASSAHRGQGSYNEQFF.